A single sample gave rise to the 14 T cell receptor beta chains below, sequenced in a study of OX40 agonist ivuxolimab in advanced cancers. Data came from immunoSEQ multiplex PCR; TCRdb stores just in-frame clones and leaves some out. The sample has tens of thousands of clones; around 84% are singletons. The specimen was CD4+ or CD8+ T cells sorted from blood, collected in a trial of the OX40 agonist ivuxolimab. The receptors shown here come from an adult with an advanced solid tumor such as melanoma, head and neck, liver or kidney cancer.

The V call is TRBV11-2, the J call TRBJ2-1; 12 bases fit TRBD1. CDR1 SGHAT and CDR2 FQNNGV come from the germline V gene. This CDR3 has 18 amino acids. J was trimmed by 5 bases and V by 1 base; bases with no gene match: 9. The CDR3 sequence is CASSLGAPGQGADNEQFF. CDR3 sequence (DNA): TGTGCCAGCAGCTTAGGGGCACCGGGACAGGGGGCGGACAATGAGCAGTTCTTC.

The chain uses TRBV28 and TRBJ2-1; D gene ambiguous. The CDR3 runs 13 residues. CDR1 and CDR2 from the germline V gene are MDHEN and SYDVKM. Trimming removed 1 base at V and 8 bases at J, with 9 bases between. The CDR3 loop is CASSLLDWDEQFF. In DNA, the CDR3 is TGTGCCAGCAGTTTATTAGACTGGGATGAGCAGTTCTTC.

CDR3 bases: TGTGCCAGCAGTGGCAGCTTTTACGAGCAGTACTTC. Translating it yields CASSGSFYEQYF. V is TRBV28 and J is TRBJ2-7; D is unclear. CDR1 is MDHEN and CDR2 is SYDVKM in the germline V gene. Trimming left V 5 bases short and J 4 bases short, with 9 bases between. The CDR3 sequence is 12 residues long.

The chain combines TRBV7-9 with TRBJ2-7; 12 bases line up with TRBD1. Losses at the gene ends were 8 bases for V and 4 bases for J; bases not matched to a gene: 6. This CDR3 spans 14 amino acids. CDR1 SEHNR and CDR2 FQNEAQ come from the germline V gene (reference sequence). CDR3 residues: CASATGQGAYEQYF. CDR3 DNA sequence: TGTGCCAGCGCCACGGGACAGGGGGCTTACGAGCAGTACTTC. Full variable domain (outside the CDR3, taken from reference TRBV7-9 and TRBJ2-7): DTGVSQNPRHKITKRGQNVTFRCDPISEHNRLYWYRQTLGQGPEFLTYFQNEAQLEKSRLLSDRFSAERPKGSFSTLEIQRTEQGDSAMYLCASATGQGAYEQYFGPGTRLTVT.

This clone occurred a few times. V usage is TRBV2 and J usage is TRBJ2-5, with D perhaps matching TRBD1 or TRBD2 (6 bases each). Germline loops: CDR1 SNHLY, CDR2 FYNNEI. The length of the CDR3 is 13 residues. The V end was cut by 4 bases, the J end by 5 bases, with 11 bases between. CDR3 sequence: CASSGLGGETQYF. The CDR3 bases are TGTGCCAGCAGTGGACTAGGGGGGGAGACCCAGTACTTC.

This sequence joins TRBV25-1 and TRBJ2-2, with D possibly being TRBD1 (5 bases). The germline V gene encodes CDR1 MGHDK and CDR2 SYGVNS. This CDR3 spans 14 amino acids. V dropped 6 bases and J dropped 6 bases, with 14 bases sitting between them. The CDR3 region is CASRADSPPGELFF. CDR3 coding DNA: TGTGCCAGCAGGGCTGACAGCCCACCCGGGGAGCTGTTTTTT.

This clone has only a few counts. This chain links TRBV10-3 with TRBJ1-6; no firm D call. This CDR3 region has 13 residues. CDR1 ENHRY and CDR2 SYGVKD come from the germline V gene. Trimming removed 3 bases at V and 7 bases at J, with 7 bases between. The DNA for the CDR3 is TGTGCCATCAGTGACCAGCTAAATTCACCCCTCCACTTT. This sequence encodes CAISDQLNSPLHF.

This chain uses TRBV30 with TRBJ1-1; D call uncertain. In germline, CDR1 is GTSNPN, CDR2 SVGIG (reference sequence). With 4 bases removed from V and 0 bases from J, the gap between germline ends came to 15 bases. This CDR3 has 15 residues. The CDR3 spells CAWMTRSLLNTEAFF. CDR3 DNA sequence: TGTGCCTGGATGACTCGGAGCCTCCTGAACACTGAAGCTTTCTTT.

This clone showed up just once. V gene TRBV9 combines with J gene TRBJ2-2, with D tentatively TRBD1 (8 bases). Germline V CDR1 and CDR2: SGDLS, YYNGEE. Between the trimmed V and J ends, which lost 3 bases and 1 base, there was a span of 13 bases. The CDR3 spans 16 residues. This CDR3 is CASSDRGRENTGELFF. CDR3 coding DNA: TGTGCCAGCAGCGACAGGGGGAGGGAGAACACCGGGGAGCTGTTTTTT.

CDR3 coding DNA: TGTGCCAGCAGCCTGCTAGGGGACAGGGGTAATGAAAAACTGTTTTTT. This sequence encodes CASSLLGDRGNEKLFF. The chain couples TRBV5-6 to TRBJ1-4; 10 positions agree with TRBD1. Germline V gene data show CDR1 as SGHDT and CDR2 as YYEEEE. Trimming removed 4 bases from V and 4 bases from J; junction bases left unmatched: 7. This CDR3 contains 16 residues. The variable domain in full, with the rest retrieved from reference TRBV5-6 and TRBJ1-4, is DAGVTQSPTHLIKTRGQQVTLRCSPKSGHDTVSWYQQALGQGPQFIFQYYEEEERQRGNFPDRFSGHQFPNYSSELNVNALLLGDSALYLCASSLLGDRGNEKLFFGSGTQLSVL.

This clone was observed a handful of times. Here the CDR3 DNA reads TGTGCCACCAGCAGGACTAGCGGGAGTTACAATGAGCAGTTCTTC. It codes for CATSRTSGSYNEQFF. The J gene is TRBJ2-1, the V gene TRBV15, with 12 bases aligning to TRBD2. Germline V gives CDR1 LNHNV, CDR2 YYDKDF (reference sequence). The CDR3 runs to 15 residues. V shed 3 bases and J 4 bases; nucleotides not matched to a gene: 1.

Here the CDR3 reads CASSSKGGPEKLFF. In nucleotides, the CDR3 is TGTGCCAGCAGTTCTAAGGGGGGACCGGAAAAACTGTTTTTT. V gene TRBV6-6 combines with J gene TRBJ1-4; possibly TRBD1 for D (6 bases). V lost 4 bases, J lost 8 bases, and 14 bases lay in between. This CDR3 has 14 amino acids. Germline CDR1 is MNHNY and CDR2 is SVGAGI (reference sequence).

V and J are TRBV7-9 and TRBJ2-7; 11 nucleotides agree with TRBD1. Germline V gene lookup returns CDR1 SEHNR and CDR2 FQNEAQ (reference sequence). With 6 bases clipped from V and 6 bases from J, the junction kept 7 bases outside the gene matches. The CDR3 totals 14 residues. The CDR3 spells CASRPGQGVTEQYF. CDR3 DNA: TGTGCCAGCAGGCCGGGACAGGGGGTGACCGAGCAGTACTTC.

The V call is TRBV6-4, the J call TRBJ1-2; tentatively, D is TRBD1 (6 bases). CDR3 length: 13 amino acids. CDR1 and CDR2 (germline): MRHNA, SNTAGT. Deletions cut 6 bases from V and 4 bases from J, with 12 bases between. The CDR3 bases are TGTGCCAGCAGCACAGAACAGGGCTATGGCTACACCTTC. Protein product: CASSTEQGYGYTF.